This TCR beta chain was identified during a study of cytomegalovirus exposure and HLA in healthy donors. Study-level findings and limits: Most CMV-associated TCR beta chains appeared HLA-restricted in a later analysis. Most likely, a cluster of highly shared sequence variants arose as a sequencing artifact.

Concerning this clone itself: Antigen unknown.

This CDR3 has 14 amino acids. V was pared by 5 bases and J by 0 bases, with 10 bases between. The germline gives CDR1 MDHEN, CDR2 SYDVKM. Use of 60 Vbeta and 13 Jbeta primers characterized the PCR. Generated by immunoSEQ multiplex PCR, the TCRdb table keeps only in-frame clones and is missing some. The sample holds 200,000 to 250,000 clones, 70% to 90% seen once. Sequencing was performed on PBMCs. This chain links TRBV28 with TRBJ1-1; D is perhaps TRBD1 (5 bases). The receptor was derived from a man in his thirties or forties in good health and CMV-seronegative. CDR3 nucleotides: TGTGCCAGCAGTCTGACAGTGATGAACACTGAAGCTTTCTTT. This translates into CASSLTVMNTEAFF. Using reference TRBV28 and TRBJ1-1 for the parts outside the CDR3, the full variable domain is DVKVTQSSRYLVKRTGEKVFLECVQDMDHENMFWYRQDPGLGLRLIYFSYDVKMKEKGDIPEGYSVSREKKERFSLILESASTNQTSMYLCASSLTVMNTEAFFGQGTRLTVV.